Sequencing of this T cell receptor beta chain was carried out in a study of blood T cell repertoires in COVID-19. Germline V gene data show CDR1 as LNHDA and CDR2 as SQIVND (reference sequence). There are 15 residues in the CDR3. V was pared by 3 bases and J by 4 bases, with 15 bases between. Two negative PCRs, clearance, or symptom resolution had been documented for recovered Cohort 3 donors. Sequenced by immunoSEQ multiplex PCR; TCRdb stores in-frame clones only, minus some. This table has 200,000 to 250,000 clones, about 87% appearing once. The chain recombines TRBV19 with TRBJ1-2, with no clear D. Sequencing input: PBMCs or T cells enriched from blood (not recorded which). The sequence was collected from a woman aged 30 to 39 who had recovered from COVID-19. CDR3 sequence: CASSISGDRGYGYTF. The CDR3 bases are TGTGCCAGTAGTATTTCCGGTGACCGGGGCTATGGCTACACCTTC.